The present T cell receptor (beta chain) was sequenced within a study of cytomegalovirus exposure and HLA in healthy donors. Study-wide results and limits: Clusters of TCRs from the first cohort tended to co-occur in the 110 or so validation repertoires (as a later analysis found).

Separation from the roughly 670-subject first cohort characterized the roughly 130-subject validation cohort, to which the donors belonged. Some clones are missing from TCRdb's copy, which holds only in-frame ones; the method was immunoSEQ multiplex PCR. This sample yields roughly 67,000 clones, of which about 90% are seen a single time; about 3% belongs to the top ten. Deletions cut 1 base from V and 0 bases from J, with 10 bases between. CDR1 and CDR2 (germline): SNHLY, FYNNEI. This CDR3 spans 15 amino acids. Note on this clone: The antigen remains unidentified.

The chain employs TRBV2 and TRBJ2-7; the D is unclear. The sample was PBMCs. The receptor's source is a young man in good health and CMV-seronegative. The CDR3 DNA reads TGTGCCAGCAGTGAAGGTGGCCGAAGCTCCTACGAGCAGTACTTC. Translated, it gives CASSEGGRSSYEQYF.